Here is one T cell receptor (beta chain) with its context. Profiled with immunoSEQ multiplex PCR; TCRdb holds only in-frame clones, not every one. Among about 92,000 clones, about 83% were seen once, and the ten largest hold around 17%. These data originate in a study of blood T cell repertoires in COVID-19. The sequenced material came from peripheral blood. This receptor was identified in a woman aged 60-75 years with COVID-19, enrolled during active disease.

CDR3 amino acids: CASSEVAGQDYTEAFF. CDR3 nucleotides: TGTGCCAGCAGTGAAGTGGCAGGACAGGACTACACTGAAGCTTTCTTT. V gene TRBV6-1 combines with J gene TRBJ1-1; 7 bases map to TRBD1. V shed 1 base and J 3 bases; nucleotides not matched to a gene: 8. The germline gives CDR1 MNHNS, CDR2 SASEGT. The CDR3 sequence is 16 residues long.